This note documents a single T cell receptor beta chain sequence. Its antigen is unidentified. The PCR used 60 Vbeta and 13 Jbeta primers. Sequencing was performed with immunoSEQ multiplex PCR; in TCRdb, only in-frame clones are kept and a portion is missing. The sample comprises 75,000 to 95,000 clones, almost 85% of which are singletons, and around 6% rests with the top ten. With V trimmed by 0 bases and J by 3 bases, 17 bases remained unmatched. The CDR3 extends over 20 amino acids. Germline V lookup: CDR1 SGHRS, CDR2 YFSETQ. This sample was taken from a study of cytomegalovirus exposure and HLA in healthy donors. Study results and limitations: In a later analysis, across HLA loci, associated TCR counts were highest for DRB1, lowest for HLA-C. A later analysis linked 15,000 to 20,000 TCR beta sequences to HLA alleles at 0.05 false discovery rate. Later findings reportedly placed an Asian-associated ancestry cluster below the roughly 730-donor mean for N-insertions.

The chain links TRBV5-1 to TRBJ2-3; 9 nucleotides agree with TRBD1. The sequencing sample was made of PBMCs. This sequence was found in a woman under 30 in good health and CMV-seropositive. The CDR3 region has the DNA TGCGCCAGCAGCTTGGAAGGGGACAGGGTGATTCCGGCATCGACAGATACGCAGTATTTT. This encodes CASSLEGDRVIPASTDTQYF.